This is a list of T cell receptor beta chains from one sample in a study. TCRdb re-derived calls from the RT-PCR reads in MiXCR, one entry per CDR3 protein. The sample holds hundreds of thousands of distinct CDR3 sequences, more than 13% seen once. The sequenced material came from memory CD4+ T cells from blood. Receptors were obtained from a female donor in good health, serving as a healthy control. CDR3s include the opening cysteine and the closing phenylalanine or tryptophan. The order of the fields is J gene, clone size, D gene, V gene, CDR3 protein, CDR3 DNA. A D gene is named only where the DNA matches it firmly. The size field is filled for only some rows; it gives once, few, many or a size class.

>TRBJ2-5|many|NA|TRBV24-1
CATSDGSLVGETQYF
TGTGCCACCAGTGATGGTTCCTTAGTAGGAGAGACCCAGTACTTC
>TRBJ2-5|few|TRBD1|TRBV5-1
CASSPYDRVKETQYF
TGCGCCAGCAGCCCCTACGACAGGGTCAAAGAGACCCAGTACTTC
>TRBJ2-3|NA|TRBD2|TRBV20-1
CSAFNPGLAGDTQYF
TGCAGTGCTTTCAATCCGGGACTAGCGGGAGATACGCAGTATTTT
>TRBJ2-7|NA|NA|TRBV10-3
CAIRTRAYEQYF
TGTGCCATCAGGACAAGGGCCTACGAGCAGTACTTC
>TRBJ2-1|few|NA|TRBV7-2
CATGLDEQFF
TGTGCCACAGGGTTGGATGAGCAGTTCTTC
>TRBJ2-7|NA|NA|TRBV20-1
CSASDPFLSSYEQYF
TGCAGTGCTTCCGATCCTTTCCTGAGCTCCTACGAGCAGTACTTC
>TRBJ2-1|NA|NA|TRBV3-1
CASSQVNTYNEQFF
TGTGCCAGCAGCCAGGTCAACACCTACAATGAGCAGTTCTTC
>TRBJ1-4|NA|NA|TRBV4-3
CASSQDRPRLLLNEKLFF
TGCGCCAGCAGCCAAGATCGGCCGAGACTACTTCTCAATGAAAAACTGTTTTTT
>TRBJ2-1|few|TRBD1|TRBV7-3
CASSLMGTETNEQFF
TGTGCCAGCAGCTTAATGGGGACAGAGACTAATGAGCAGTTCTTC
>TRBJ2-7|NA|NA|TRBV28
CASSSSTGTFEQYF
TGTGCCAGCAGTAGCTCCACCGGGACATTCGAGCAGTACTTC
>TRBJ1-2|NA|NA|TRBV7-2
CASSLRGLGYGYTF
TGTGCCAGCAGCCTCAGGGGTCTGGGCTATGGCTACACCTTC
>TRBJ1-3|many|NA|TRBV6-5
CASSPSSSGNTIYF
TGTGCCAGCAGTCCCTCGAGCTCTGGAAACACCATATATTTT
>TRBJ1-3|many|TRBD1|TRBV4-3
CASSQDRQGSGNTIYF
TGCGCCAGCAGCCAAGATCGACAGGGCTCTGGAAACACCATATATTTT
>TRBJ1-2|few|NA|TRBV20-1
CSAGGFSYGYTF
TGCAGTGCTGGGGGGTTCAGCTATGGCTACACCTTC
>TRBJ1-1|NA|NA|TRBV7-2
CASSLYGSSMNTEAFF
TGTGCCAGCAGCTTATACGGGTCCTCCATGAACACTGAAGCTTTCTTT
>TRBJ1-1|NA|TRBD1|TRBV20-1
CSAIQGVSSEAFF
TGCAGTGCGATTCAGGGGGTCAGCTCTGAAGCTTTCTTT
>TRBJ2-1|NA|TRBD2|TRBV7-3
CASSSRTSGINYNEQFF
TGTGCCAGCAGCTCCCGGACTAGCGGGATTAATTACAATGAGCAGTTCTTC
>TRBJ1-2|many|NA|TRBV12-3/TRBV12-4
CASSIRATMRGYTF
TGTGCCAGCAGTATCCGGGCCACTATGAGAGGCTACACCTTC
>TRBJ2-7|NA|TRBD1|TRBV5-1
CASSRQGRVDEQYF
TGCGCCAGCAGCCGACAGGGCAGGGTTGACGAGCAGTACTTC
>TRBJ2-7|NA|TRBD2|TRBV7-2
CASSDDPLARYEQYF
TGTGCCAGCAGCGACGACCCACTAGCGAGGTACGAGCAGTACTTC
>TRBJ1-6|NA|NA|TRBV6-6
CASTKPLVNSPLHF
TGTGCCAGCACAAAACCCTTAGTTAATTCACCCCTCCACTTT
>TRBJ2-3|few|NA|TRBV20-1
CSARSRAWTTARGDTQYF
TGCAGTGCTAGGTCAAGAGCCTGGACTACAGCTAGGGGAGATACGCAGTATTTT
>TRBJ2-5|many|TRBD2|TRBV12-3/TRBV12-4
CASSLGEPVGTKETQYF
TGTGCCAGCAGTCTGGGGGAGCCGGTCGGGACTAAAGAGACCCAGTACTTC
>TRBJ1-4|NA|NA|TRBV5-6
CASSSWDFGNEKLFF
TGTGCCAGCAGCTCCTGGGACTTCGGAAATGAAAAACTGTTTTTT
>TRBJ1-2|NA|NA|TRBV7-8
CASSLQQNYGYTF
TGTGCCAGCAGCTTACAACAGAACTATGGCTACACCTTC
>TRBJ2-7|few|TRBD1|TRBV7-9
CASSRWTGGSSYEQYF
TGTGCCAGCAGCAGATGGACAGGGGGGAGCTCCTACGAGCAGTACTTC
>TRBJ2-2|many|NA|TRBV7-7
CASSLLGSGELFF
TGTGCTAGCAGCTTATTAGGGTCCGGGGAGCTGTTTTTT
>TRBJ2-3|many|NA|TRBV4-3
CASSRERRAQYF
TGCGCCAGCAGCCGAGAACGACGGGCGCAGTATTTT
>TRBJ1-1|NA|NA|TRBV5-4
CASSLGGPMNTEAFF
TGTGCCAGCAGCTTGGGTGGCCCGATGAACACTGAAGCTTTCTTT
>TRBJ2-7|many|NA|TRBV20-1
CSGIPPSSYEQYF
TGCAGTGGAATCCCCCCGAGCTCCTACGAGCAGTACTTC
>TRBJ2-1|few|NA|TRBV27
CASSLGAGALNEQFF
TGTGCCAGCAGTTTAGGGGCAGGGGCCCTCAATGAGCAGTTCTTC
>TRBJ1-2|many|NA|TRBV10-3
CAIREQGAVYGYTF
TGTGCCATCAGAGAACAGGGTGCCGTCTATGGCTACACCTTC
>TRBJ2-5|few|TRBD2|TRBV27
CASSSLSGTETQYF
TGTGCCAGCAGTTCACTTAGCGGGACTGAGACCCAGTACTTC
>TRBJ2-7|many|TRBD1|TRBV6-5
CASRRDGTGDYEQYF
TGTGCCAGCAGAAGAGATGGGACAGGGGACTACGAGCAGTACTTC
>TRBJ2-3|many|NA|TRBV6-5
CASGTGRAGTDTQYF
TGTGCCAGCGGGACGGGGCGAGCGGGCACAGATACGCAGTATTTT
>TRBJ1-3|many|TRBD1|TRBV30
CAWRTGGGGNTIYF
TGTGCCTGGCGAACAGGGGGCGGTGGAAACACCATATATTTT
>TRBJ2-1|few|NA|TRBV28
CASRKSGPSNEQFF
TGTGCCAGCCGTAAAAGCGGACCCTCCAATGAGCAGTTCTTC
>TRBJ2-7|few|TRBD1|TRBV7-2
CASSLYGQVRYEQYF
TGTGCCAGCAGCTTATACGGACAGGTCCGCTACGAGCAGTACTTC
>TRBJ2-7|NA|NA|TRBV7-2
CASSTPPLGYEQYF
TGTGCCAGCAGCACCCCCCCCCTAGGCTACGAGCAGTACTTC
>TRBJ1-6|NA|NA|TRBV20-1
CSASVPGSNNSPLHF
TGCAGTGCTAGTGTCCCCGGGTCTAACAATTCACCCCTCCACTTT
>TRBJ2-1|few|TRBD2|TRBV5-1
CASSLGVPSGGPSGEQFF
TGCGCCAGCAGCTTGGGGGTCCCTAGCGGGGGGCCTTCGGGGGAGCAGTTCTTC
>TRBJ1-2|many|NA|TRBV12-3/TRBV12-4
CASSTGGRYGYTF
TGTGCCAGCAGCACGGGGGGCCGGTATGGCTACACCTTC
>TRBJ1-2|few|NA|TRBV29-1
CSVEGEQSGFNGYTF
TGCAGCGTTGAAGGAGAACAGTCTGGCTTCAATGGCTACACCTTC
>TRBJ2-3|many|TRBD2|TRBV6-5
CASRLAGTHTQYF
TGTGCCAGTCGACTAGCGGGAACACATACGCAGTATTTT
>TRBJ2-1|many|NA|TRBV7-6
CASSSTLYNEQFF
TGTGCCAGCAGCTCGACTCTTTACAATGAGCAGTTCTTC
>TRBJ1-2|NA|NA|TRBV20-1
CSATYGNYGYTF
TGCAGTGCTACCTACGGAAACTATGGCTACACCTTC
>TRBJ1-5|NA|TRBD1|TRBV7-9
CASSLEDRGGQPQHF
TGTGCCAGCAGCTTAGAGGACAGGGGAGGACAGCCCCAGCATTTT
>TRBJ1-1|few|TRBD1|TRBV12-3/TRBV12-4
CASSPGGRSSNTEAFF
TGTGCCAGCAGCCCAGGGGGCCGGTCCTCGAACACTGAAGCTTTCTTT
>TRBJ1-2|few|NA|TRBV10-1
CASSPGPTHGYTF
TGCGCCAGCAGCCCGGGACCTACCCATGGCTACACCTTC
>TRBJ2-1|many|NA|TRBV18
CASSPLTTGDEQFF
TGTGCCAGCTCACCACTTACTACAGGCGATGAGCAGTTCTTC
>TRBJ2-2|NA|TRBD1|TRBV27
CASSLRSRQGVNTGELFF
TGTGCCAGCAGTTTAAGGAGCCGACAGGGAGTTAACACCGGGGAGCTGTTTTTT
>TRBJ2-1|few|NA|TRBV6-1
CASSEASVYSYNEQFF
TGTGCCAGCAGTGAGGCTAGCGTATACTCCTACAATGAGCAGTTCTTC
>TRBJ2-3|few|NA|TRBV6-5
CASSRPGASSTDTQYF
TGTGCCAGCAGCCGCCCGGGGGCTTCTAGCACAGATACGCAGTATTTT
>TRBJ1-1|few|TRBD1|TRBV20-1
CSARQQGAATEAFF
TGCAGTGCTAGACAACAGGGGGCGGCCACTGAAGCTTTCTTT
>TRBJ1-2|NA|NA|TRBV5-1
CASSLDVRDGYTF
TGCGCCAGCAGCTTGGACGTCAGGGATGGCTACACCTTC
>TRBJ2-7|NA|TRBD2|TRBV7-8
CASSPLTSTYEQYF
TGTGCCAGCAGCCCCCTGACTAGCACCTACGAGCAGTACTTC
>TRBJ1-2|many|NA|TRBV11-2
CASSLDRINYGYTF
TGTGCCAGCAGCTTAGATCGAATTAACTATGGCTACACCTTC